Listed below are T cell receptor beta chains from one sample, sequenced in a study of T cell changes during pregnancy in multiple sclerosis. TCRdb's table, derived via immunoSEQ multiplex PCR, lists solely in-frame clones and lacks some. The table has roughly 37,000 clones, roughly 91% seen once. The input for sequencing was CD4+ T cells from peripheral blood mononuclear cells, taken in the second trimester of pregnancy. These receptors all stem from a female donor in good health, enrolled as a control in a pregnancy study. Both conserved end residues are part of each CDR3. D genes are given only for firm matches. Clone size is shown for a subset of rows, as once, few, many or a class of expanded clone.

cdr3_nt cdr3_aa v_call clone_size d_call j_call cdr3_length
TGTGCCAGCAGTAGGGGACAGGGGGGCCAAAACATTCAGTACTTC CASSRGQGGQNIQYF TRBV5-6 . TRBD1 TRBJ2-4 15
TGTGCCAGCAGTGACAGGGCTGGGGATACGCAGTATTTT CASSDRAGDTQYF TRBV2 . . TRBJ2-3 13
TGTGCCAGCAGCACGACAGAGTACACTGAAGCTTTCTTT CASSTTEYTEAFF TRBV7-3 . . TRBJ1-1 13
TGTGCCAGTAATAAGAACACTGAAGCTTTCTTT CASNKNTEAFF TRBV19 . . TRBJ1-1 11
TGTGCCAGCAGCTTAACAGAAGGGGCGATGACGGTCTCCTACGAGCAGTACTTC CASSLTEGAMTVSYEQYF TRBV7-9 . . TRBJ2-7 18
TGTGCCAGCAGCTTCGGTCTAGCGGGATTTCGAAGCACAGATACGCAGTATTTT CASSFGLAGFRSTDTQYF TRBV7-2 . TRBD2 TRBJ2-3 18
TGTGCCAGCAGCATAGGGGAACTAGCGGGAGGCTACGAGCAGTACTTC CASSIGELAGGYEQYF TRBV7-2 . TRBD2 TRBJ2-7 16
TGTGCCTGGAGCGCCGGGACTATAGTGGACACCATATATTTT CAWSAGTIVDTIYF TRBV30 . . TRBJ1-3 14
TGTGCCACCTTTGTCTGGAGACAGTTCCCCGGGGAGACCCAGTACTTC CATFVWRQFPGETQYF TRBV27 . . TRBJ2-5 16
TGCGCCAGCAGCGGGGGACTAGCGGGAGCTAGCACAGATACGCAGTATTTT CASSGGLAGASTDTQYF TRBV5-1 . TRBD2 TRBJ2-3 17
TGTGCCAGCAGATCAGGGAAGGGGCGGCCCCAGCATTTT CASRSGKGRPQHF TRBV6-5 . . TRBJ1-5 13
TGTGCCAGTAGTTACGACAGGGGCCACTACAATGAGCAGTTCTTC CASSYDRGHYNEQFF TRBV19 . TRBD1 TRBJ2-1 15
TGTGCCAGCAGTGTGGAGGGTGGTGAAAAACTGTTTTTT CASSVEGGEKLFF TRBV2 . . TRBJ1-4 13
TGTGCCAGCAGCTTACTAAGGACGGGACTAGCGAACACCGGGGAGCTATTTTTT CASSLLRTGLANTGELFF TRBV7-8 . TRBD2 TRBJ2-2 18
TGCGCCAGCAGCTTGGCTACCGGGACTAGCGGAGAGACCCAGTACTTC CASSLATGTSGETQYF TRBV5-1 . TRBD2 TRBJ2-5 16
TGTGCCAGCAGCCGATGGACTAGCAACACCGGGGAGCTGTTTTTT CASSRWTSNTGELFF TRBV7-2 . TRBD2 TRBJ2-2 15
TGTGCCAGCAGCGTAGGGACTTATCAGCCCCAGCATTTT CASSVGTYQPQHF TRBV9 once . TRBJ1-5 13
TGTGCCAGCAGCCAAGAGACTAGCGGGAGTTACGATACGCAGTATTTT CASSQETSGSYDTQYF TRBV4-2 . TRBD2 TRBJ2-3 16
TGCAGCGTTACGTATCAAGGAGGAGAGCAGTACTTC CSVTYQGGEQYF TRBV29-1 . . TRBJ2-7 12
TGTGCCAGCAGCTCCCGGCTAGCGGGAGTAGGAGGGGAAGAGACCCAGTACTTC CASSSRLAGVGGEETQYF TRBV5-4 . TRBD2 TRBJ2-5 18
TGTGCCAGCAGTTTACTAGGACAGAGTAACTATGGCTACACCTTC CASSLLGQSNYGYTF TRBV27 once . TRBJ1-2 15
TGTGCCAGCAGCTTGGAAGGGAGTTTGACTGAAGCTTTCTTT CASSLEGSLTEAFF TRBV5-4 once . TRBJ1-1 14
TGCGCCAGCAGTAGGCGGGATAACTATGGCTACACCTTC CASSRRDNYGYTF TRBV10-2 . . TRBJ1-2 13
TGCGCCAGCAGCCTAGCGGGGTGGGGAGATACGCAGTATTTT CASSLAGWGDTQYF TRBV5-1 . TRBD2 TRBJ2-3 14
TGTGCCAGCGGCCCACTAGACATTCAGTACTTC CASGPLDIQYF TRBV28 . . TRBJ2-4 11
TGTGCCAGCAGCTCTCCGACAGGGGAGGGCTATGGCTACACCTTC CASSSPTGEGYGYTF TRBV5-4 . TRBD1 TRBJ1-2 15
TGTGCCAGCAGTGCGGGACAGAATAATTCACCCCTCCACTTT CASSAGQNNSPLHF TRBV6-4 . TRBD1 TRBJ1-6 14
TGTGCCAGCAGCTTAGATCTAGCGGGAGGACAGACCCAGTACTTC CASSLDLAGGQTQYF TRBV7-2 . TRBD2 TRBJ2-5 15
TGTGCCAGCACCCAAGGCAGGCTTACTGGATACAATGAGCAGTTCTTC CASTQGRLTGYNEQFF TRBV2 . . TRBJ2-1 16
TGCGCCAGCAGCTGGGTGGGAGACTCTGGCTACACCTTC CASSWVGDSGYTF TRBV5-1 . . TRBJ1-2 13
TGTGCCAGCAGTTCTGAGGTTAGCACAGATACGCAGTATTTT CASSSEVSTDTQYF TRBV28 . . TRBJ2-3 14
TGTGCTAGTGGTTCCGGACAGGGCGACGGCTACACCTTC CASGSGQGDGYTF TRBV12-5 once TRBD1 TRBJ1-2 13
TGTGCCAGCAGTGAAGCGCGGGGTAGTACTCGAAACACCATATATTTT CASSEARGSTRNTIYF TRBV6-1 . . TRBJ1-3 16
TGTGCCAGCAGCTCCGCGCCCAAAGGACAGGGATTCAATCAGCCCCAGCATTTT CASSSAPKGQGFNQPQHF TRBV7-6 once TRBD1 TRBJ1-5 18
TGTGCCAGCGCGCTGGGGCTCACCTACGAGCAGTACTTC CASALGLTYEQYF TRBV2 . . TRBJ2-7 13
TGTGCCAGCAGCTTGCCTAAAGAGACCCAGTACTTC CASSLPKETQYF TRBV5-4 . . TRBJ2-5 12
TGTGCCAGCAGCCTAGGGACATCTGGGGCCAACGTCCTGACTTTC CASSLGTSGANVLTF TRBV28 . . TRBJ2-6 15
TGTGCCAGCTCACCACCCTCACTGGGGGGCACTGAAGCTTTCTTT CASSPPSLGGTEAFF TRBV18 . . TRBJ1-1 15
TGTGCCAGTAAGGAAAGCGGGGGAAGGTACGAGCAGTACTTC CASKESGGRYEQYF TRBV19 . TRBD2 TRBJ2-7 14
TGTGCCAGCAGCCAAGACTGGGGGCTAGACACTGAAGCTTTCTTT CASSQDWGLDTEAFF TRBV4-2 . . TRBJ1-1 15
TGTGCCAGCAGCCCCATCGGAGCGGGAAACACCATATATTTT CASSPIGAGNTIYF TRBV9 . . TRBJ1-3 14
TGTGCCAGCAGCTCCCAAAGTGGAGGCGGTGGCTACACCTTC CASSSQSGGGGYTF TRBV7-6 . . TRBJ1-2 14
TGTGCCAGCAGGGACACGCGGGATGGCAGATATACGCAGTATTTT CASRDTRDGRYTQYF TRBV25-1 . . TRBJ2-3 15
TGTGCCAGCAGCCGAGACTATCGGGAGCAGTTCTTC CASSRDYREQFF TRBV7-9 . . TRBJ2-1 12
TGTGCCAGCAGCTTATTTGAGGATCAGCCCCAGCATTTT CASSLFEDQPQHF TRBV7-2 few . TRBJ1-5 13
TGTGCCTGGAGGTGGGGGAGGGGACTCCCCTATGGCTACACCTTC CAWRWGRGLPYGYTF TRBV30 . . TRBJ1-2 15
TGTGCCAGTTCGACTTTACACACCGGGGAGCTGTTTTTT CASSTLHTGELFF TRBV6-1 . . TRBJ2-2 13
TGTGCCAGCAACGAGGCGGGAGAGGCCTACAATGAGCAGTTCTTC CASNEAGEAYNEQFF TRBV7-9 . TRBD2 TRBJ2-1 15
TGTGCCAGCAGCTCAGTAAAATCTAACTATGGCTACACCTTC CASSSVKSNYGYTF TRBV7-9 . . TRBJ1-2 14
TGTGCCAGCAGCTTTAGTAATGAAAAACTGTTTTTT CASSFSNEKLFF TRBV7-2 . . TRBJ1-4 12
TGTGCCAGCAGTAGACAGGGAAGGGACTATGGCTACACCTTC CASSRQGRDYGYTF TRBV6-5 once TRBD1 TRBJ1-2 14
TGTGCCAGCTCACAAAATGGAGAGGGGAACACCGGGGAGCTGTTTTTT CASSQNGEGNTGELFF TRBV18 . . TRBJ2-2 16
TGTGCCAGCAGCTTTCCAACAGGGCTCAAAGGTGGAAACACCATATATTTT CASSFPTGLKGGNTIYF TRBV7-8 . . TRBJ1-3 17
TGCGCCAGCAGCCATCTAGCGGGAGTTAGTCCCAATTTCTTC CASSHLAGVSPNFF TRBV4-1 . TRBD2 TRBJ2-1 14